What follows describes a single T cell receptor (beta chain). This record belongs to a study of blood T cell repertoires in COVID-19. Across the whole study: The United States, Italy and Spain supplied acute and convalescent COVID-19 samples. Nucleic acid was either cDNA or gDNA, and it came from T cells, B-cell-depleted T cells, or PBMCs.

Seattle cases were enrolled at active infection and followed longitudinally. CDR3 length: 14 residues. The V and J ends lost 2 bases and 7 bases respectively, with 12 bases between them. The germline V gene encodes CDR1 SEHNR and CDR2 FQNEAQ (reference sequence). In the study's own analysis: Amplifying reference gene primers gave estimates of nucleated cell counts. This table comes from immunoSEQ multiplex PCR, and its TCRdb copy is limited to in-frame clones, with some not included. Clone size and V and J calls were adopted from that table, with D and trimming inferred from the DNA. The sample includes 200,000 to 300,000 clones, more than 75% of them seen just once.

This TCR came from a woman in her sixties with COVID-19, enrolled during active disease. The chain joins TRBV7-9 to TRBJ2-1, with D possibly being TRBD1 (5 bases). Sequencing was performed on peripheral blood. CDR3 DNA sequence: TGTGCCAGCAGCTTATCAGCAGGGCTAAATGAGCAGTTCTTC. Translating it yields CASSLSAGLNEQFF.